The present T cell receptor beta chain was sequenced within a study of control samples from healthy donors and cancer patients. Produced via immunoSEQ multiplex PCR; TCRdb's table is partial and in-frame only. The profile shows 70,000 or so clones, approximately 84% of them singletons. This CDR3 has 13 residues. Between the trimmed V and J ends, which lost 1 base and 3 bases, there was a span of 7 bases. Germline V gene sequence: CDR1 SGHNT, CDR2 YYREEE (reference sequence). The sequencing input was blood. The chain combines TRBV5-4 with TRBJ1-1; no clear D gene. This TCR was recovered from a man aged 50-60 years in good health. This CDR3 is CASSLRADTEAFF. As DNA, the CDR3 is TGTGCCAGCAGCTTGCGGGCGGACACTGAAGCTTTCTTT.